This T cell receptor (beta chain) was identified during a study of T cell changes during pregnancy in multiple sclerosis. Trimming left V 2 bases short and J 0 bases short, with 8 bases between. CDR3 length: 15 amino acids. Germline V gene lookup returns CDR1 SGDLS and CDR2 YYNGEE. TCRdb keeps only in-frame clones here, not all; method: immunoSEQ multiplex PCR. The sample has some 110,000 clones, about 93% seen once. The chain is built from TRBV9 and TRBJ2-2; D is uncertain. This TCR was sampled from a female donor with multiple sclerosis, enrolled in a pregnancy study. The sample was peripheral blood, taken in the third trimester of pregnancy. The CDR3: CASSVSTTNTGELFF. The CDR3 DNA sequence: TGTGCCAGCAGCGTTTCTACCACGAACACCGGGGAGCTGTTTTTT.